This TCR beta chain was identified in a study of blood T cells in healthy people across ages. For the second PCR, which ran for about 7 to 11 cycles, a sample-barcoded 5' primer and a J-beta primer mix were used. Researchers report that a template-switch adaptor with 12 random nucleotides tagged each cDNA molecule. One entry per CDR3 protein results from TCRdb running MiXCR on the 5' RACE reads. The profile covers about 1.5 million distinct CDR3 sequences, with approximately 43% appearing a single time and about 4.1% taken by the ten largest. The sequencing sample was made of blood. This receptor was obtained from a woman between 18 and 30 years old in good health.

This CDR3 reads CASSLGGPSNEQYF. The CDR3 bases are TGTGCCAGCAGCTTAGGAGGCCCGAGCAATGAGCAGTACTTC. The chain couples TRBV7-8 to TRBJ2-7, with D uncertain. CDR1 and CDR2 from the germline V gene are SGHVS and FQNEAQ. V lost 1 base and J lost 7, with 14 bases in between. The CDR3 has 14 residues.